This TCR beta chain was retrieved from a study of blood T cell repertoires in COVID-19. This clone was picked up one time. Original processing notes: The authors estimated nucleated cell counts from reference gene primer amplification. The assay was immunoSEQ multiplex PCR, and TCRdb's table has in-frame clones only and misses some. The V and J calls and clone size come from that table; D and trimming were worked out from the DNA. Among under 250,000 clones listed, 86% were seen once. Trimming shortened V by 4 bases and J by 5 bases, and 21 bases separated the two germline ends. The CDR3 length is 17 residues. Per germline, CDR1 KGHSH and CDR2 LQKENI.

The sample consisted of peripheral blood. V gene TRBV18 combines with J gene TRBJ2-1; D perhaps matches TRBD2 (6 bases). This clonotype originated in a woman older than 75 with COVID-19, enrolled during active disease. Here the CDR3 DNA reads TGTGCCAGCTCACACTCTTCTTTGACTAGGATCAACAATGAGCAGTTCTTC. Amino acid sequence: CASSHSSLTRINNEQFF.